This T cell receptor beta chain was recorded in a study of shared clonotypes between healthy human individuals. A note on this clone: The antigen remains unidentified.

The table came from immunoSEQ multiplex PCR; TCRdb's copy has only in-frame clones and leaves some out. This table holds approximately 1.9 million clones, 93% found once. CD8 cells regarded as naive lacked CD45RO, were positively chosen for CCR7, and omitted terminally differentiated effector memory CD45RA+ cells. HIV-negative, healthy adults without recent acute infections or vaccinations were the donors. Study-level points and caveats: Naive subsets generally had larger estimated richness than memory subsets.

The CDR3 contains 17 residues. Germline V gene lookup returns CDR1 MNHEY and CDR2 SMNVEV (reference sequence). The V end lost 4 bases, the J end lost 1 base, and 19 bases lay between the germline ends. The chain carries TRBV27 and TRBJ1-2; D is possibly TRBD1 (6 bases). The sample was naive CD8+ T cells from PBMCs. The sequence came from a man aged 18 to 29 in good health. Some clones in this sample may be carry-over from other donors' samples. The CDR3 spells CASSSRDITAGNYGYTF. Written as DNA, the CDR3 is TGTGCCAGCAGTTCCCGGGACATCACAGCGGGTAACTATGGCTACACCTTC.